This TCR beta chain was recorded in a study of cytomegalovirus exposure and HLA in healthy donors. Looking at the study overall: Ancestry clustering placed about 86% of approximately 420 genotyped donors in the Caucasian-associated cluster.

Primers for the PCR totalled 60 Vbeta and 13 Jbeta. Assay: immunoSEQ multiplex PCR; the TCRdb copy retains only in-frame clones and omits some. The sample includes 58,000 or so clones, over 60% seen only once; the top ten take approximately 23%. The study, taken as a whole, reports: Cytomegalovirus-associated TCR beta chains were listed, numbering over 150. In a later analysis, about 17,000 TCR beta sequences were associated with HLA alleles at 0.05 false discovery rate. CMV serostatus alone was available as immune exposure information.

A note on this clone: The antigen is undetermined.

This clonotype was obtained from a man between 50 and 59 years old in good health and CMV-seropositive. Sequencing input: PBMCs.

The CDR3 spells CAWSVGFLAGADEQYF. DNA of the CDR3: TGTGCCTGGAGTGTAGGTTTTCTAGCGGGAGCCGACGAGCAGTACTTC. The chain joins TRBV30 to TRBJ2-7; 10 nucleotides agree with TRBD2. Germline V gene sequence: CDR1 GTSNPN, CDR2 SVGIG (reference sequence). Trimming removed 0 bases from V and 5 bases from J; junction bases left unmatched: 10. The CDR3 contains 16 residues.